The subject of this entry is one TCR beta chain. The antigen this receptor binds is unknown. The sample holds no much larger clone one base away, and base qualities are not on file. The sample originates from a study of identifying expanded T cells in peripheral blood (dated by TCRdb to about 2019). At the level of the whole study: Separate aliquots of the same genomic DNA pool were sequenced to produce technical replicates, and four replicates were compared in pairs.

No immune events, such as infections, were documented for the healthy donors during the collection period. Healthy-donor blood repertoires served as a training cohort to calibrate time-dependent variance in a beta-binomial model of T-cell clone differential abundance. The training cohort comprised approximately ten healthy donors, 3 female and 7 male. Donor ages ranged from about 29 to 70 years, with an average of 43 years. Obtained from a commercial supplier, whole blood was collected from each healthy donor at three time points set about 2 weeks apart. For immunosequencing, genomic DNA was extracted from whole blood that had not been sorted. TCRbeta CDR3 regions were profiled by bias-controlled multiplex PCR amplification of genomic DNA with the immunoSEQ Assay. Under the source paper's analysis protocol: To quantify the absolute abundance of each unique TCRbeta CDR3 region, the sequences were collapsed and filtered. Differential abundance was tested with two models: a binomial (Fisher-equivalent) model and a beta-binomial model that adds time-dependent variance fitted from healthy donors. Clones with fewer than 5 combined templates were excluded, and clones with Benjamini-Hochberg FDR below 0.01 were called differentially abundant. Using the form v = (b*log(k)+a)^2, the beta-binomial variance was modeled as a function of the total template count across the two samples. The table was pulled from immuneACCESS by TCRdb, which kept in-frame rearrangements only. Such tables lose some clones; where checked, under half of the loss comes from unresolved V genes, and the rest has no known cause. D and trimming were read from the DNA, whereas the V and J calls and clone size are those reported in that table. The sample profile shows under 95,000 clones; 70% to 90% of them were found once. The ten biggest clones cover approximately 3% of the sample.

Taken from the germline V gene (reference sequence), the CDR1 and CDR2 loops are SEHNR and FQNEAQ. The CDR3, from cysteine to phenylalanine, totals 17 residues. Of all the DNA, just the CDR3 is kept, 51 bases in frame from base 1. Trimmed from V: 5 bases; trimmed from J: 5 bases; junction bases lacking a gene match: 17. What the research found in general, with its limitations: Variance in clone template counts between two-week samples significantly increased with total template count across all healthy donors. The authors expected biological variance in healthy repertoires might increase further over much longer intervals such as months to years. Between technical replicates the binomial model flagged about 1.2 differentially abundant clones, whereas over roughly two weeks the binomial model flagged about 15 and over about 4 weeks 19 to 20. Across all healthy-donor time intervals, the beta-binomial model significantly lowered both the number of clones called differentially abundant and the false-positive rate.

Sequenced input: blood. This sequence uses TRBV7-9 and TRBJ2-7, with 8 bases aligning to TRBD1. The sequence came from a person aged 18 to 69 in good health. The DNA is TGTGCCAGCAGCACGTTCCTCGGACAGGGCCCTCCCCACGAGCAGTACTTC. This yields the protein CASSTFLGQGPPHEQYF.